The 21 T cell receptor beta chains given below trace back to one sample, sequenced in a study of cytomegalovirus exposure and HLA in healthy donors. Vbeta (60) and Jbeta (13) primers were used in the PCR. Clones were read by immunoSEQ multiplex PCR, and TCRdb kept only the in-frame ones, dropping some. The data show tens of thousands of clones, approximately 76% seen once. Material: PBMCs. The receptor set was obtained from a man aged 45-60 years in good health and CMV-seronegative.

The CDR3 DNA reads TGTGCCAGCTCACCACCGTCTCAGGGCCCCTATGGCTACACCTTC. Protein sequence: CASSPPSQGPYGYTF. The V and J genes are TRBV18 and TRBJ1-2; weak D call: TRBD1 (5 bases). Trimming shortened V by 0 bases and J by 4 bases, and 12 bases separated the two germline ends. This CDR3 has 15 amino acids. CDR1 is KGHSH and CDR2 is LQKENI in the germline V gene. The full variable domain, its missing parts supplied by reference TRBV18 and TRBJ1-2, is NAGVMQNPRHLVRRRGQEARLRCSPMKGHSHVYWYRQLPEEGLKFMVYLQKENIIDESGMPKERFSAEFPKEGPSILRIQQVVRGDSAAYFCASSPPSQGPYGYTFGSGTRLTVV.

This sequence joins TRBV2 and TRBJ1-2; D might be TRBD1 (5 bases). Germline V gene lookup returns CDR1 SNHLY and CDR2 FYNNEI. CDR3 size: 14 residues. Trimming left V 6 bases short and J 7 bases short, with 18 bases between. The CDR3 loop reads CASRPGLNRFGYTF. The CDR3, as DNA: TGTGCCAGCAGGCCGGGACTAAATCGATTTGGCTACACCTTC.

About this clone: At one boundary the junction diverges from the germline segment, which might be a read error. The chain links TRBV7-9 to TRBJ2-5, with D tentatively TRBD1 (6 bases). CDR3 length: 15 amino acids. The germline CDR1 and CDR2 sequences are SEHNR and FQNEAQ (reference sequence). CDR3 nucleotide sequence: TGTTCCAGCAGCTCCCAGGACAGAGGAAAAGAGACCCAGTACTTC. Residues: CSSSSQDRGKETQYF.

The V and J genes are TRBV7-9 and TRBJ1-4; 7 nucleotides match TRBD1. The V and J ends lost 1 base and 4 bases, in that order; junction bases with no gene match: 3. The CDR3 loop spans 15 amino acids. Germline V CDR1 and CDR2: SEHNR, FQNEAQ (reference sequence). The CDR3 loop reads CASSLGGGFNEKLFF. The CDR3 DNA sequence: TGTGCCAGCAGCTTAGGAGGGGGCTTTAATGAAAAACTGTTTTTT.

The rearrangement joins TRBV9 to TRBJ1-1; no clear D gene. V was clipped by 0 bases and J by 2 bases, with 11 bases between them. In germline, CDR1 is SGDLS, CDR2 YYNGEE. This CDR3 has 15 residues. The CDR3 is CASSVEDAGNTEAFF. As DNA, the CDR3 is TGTGCCAGCAGCGTAGAAGACGCGGGTAACACTGAAGCTTTCTTT.

This clone was seen only a few times. The chain combines TRBV5-6 with TRBJ2-7, with D tentatively TRBD1 (6 bases). Germline lookup yields CDR1 SGHDT and CDR2 YYEEEE. Trimming removed 4 bases at V and 5 bases at J, with 25 bases between. CDR3 length equals 17 residues. DNA of the CDR3: TGTGCCAGCAGCACTTTTGACGGGATCCTGGGGGCCAACGAGCAGTACTTC. Its translation is CASSTFDGILGANEQYF.

This clone was detected only once. The chain recombines TRBV7-2 with TRBJ2-3; TRBD1 matches at 7 bases. CDR3 size: 17 residues. V was clipped by 4 bases and J by 2 bases; unmatched bases: 12. Germline V gene data show CDR1 as SGHTA and CDR2 as FQGNSA. The CDR3 spells CASSWDRDSLYTDTQYF. The CDR3 DNA sequence: TGTGCCAGCAGCTGGGACCGGGACAGCCTTTACACAGATACGCAGTATTTT.

The V and J genes are TRBV5-1 and TRBJ1-6, with a possible D match to TRBD1 (5 bases). This CDR3 region has 18 residues. Germline CDR1 SGHRS, CDR2 YFSETQ. Trimming left V 1 base short and J 0 bases short, with 14 bases between. The CDR3 DNA reads TGCGCCAGCAGCTTGACACAGCAGGGAATCTCCTATAATTCACCCCTCCACTTT. It translates to CASSLTQQGISYNSPLHF.

This clone came up a few times. This chain links TRBV2 with TRBJ1-1, with 9 bases identical to TRBD1. Germline CDR1 is SNHLY and CDR2 is FYNNEI. V trimming: 6 bases; J trimming: 6 bases; junction bases outside the gene matches: 8. The CDR3 spans 14 residues. In DNA, the CDR3 is TGTGCCAGCAGCGATCGGGACAGGGCTCCTGAAGCTTTCTTT. Its translation is CASSDRDRAPEAFF.

This chain joins TRBV28 and TRBJ1-1, with D maybe TRBD1 (5 bases). Germline CDR1 reads MDHEN; CDR2 reads SYDVKM. The CDR3 runs to 15 residues. Trimming stripped 6 bases from V and 5 bases from J, with 19 bases between. The CDR3 is CASRPGGPGGTEAFF. The CDR3, as DNA: TGTGCCAGCAGACCGGGAGGTCCGGGGGGGACTGAAGCTTTCTTT.

The V gene is TRBV30, the J gene TRBJ2-1; a weak D match, TRBD1 (6 bases). The V end lost 6 bases, the J end lost 7 bases, and 16 bases lay between the germline ends. CDR1 and CDR2 (germline): GTSNPN, SVGIG (reference sequence). This CDR3 comprises 13 residues. For the CDR3, the DNA is TGTGCCTGCCAGGGGCTGCCCGTGAATGAGCAGTTCTTC. It codes for CACQGLPVNEQFF.

This chain connects TRBV6-1 to TRBJ2-3, with TRBD1 matching over 8 bases. The CDR3 consists of 15 residues. V was pared by 8 bases and J by 0 bases, with 7 bases of the junction left unmatched. The germline V gene has CDR1 MNHNS and CDR2 SASEGT. CDR3 in DNA: TGTGCCAGCCGAGGACAGGGTCCAAGCACAGATACGCAGTATTTT. This encodes CASRGQGPSTDTQYF.

The sample holds one count of this clone. This sequence joins TRBV30 and TRBJ2-7; 7 bases agree with TRBD1. The CDR3 consists of 12 residues. The trim removed 6 bases at V and 1 base at J, leaving 3 bases unmatched. Per germline, CDR1 GTSNPN and CDR2 SVGIG (reference sequence). This CDR3 is CACRDSSYEQYF. The CDR3 DNA sequence: TGTGCCTGTAGGGACAGTTCCTACGAGCAGTACTTC.

This chain connects TRBV9 to TRBJ1-1; D unclear. The CDR3 has 13 amino acids. The V end lost 3 bases, the J end lost 4 bases, and 10 bases lay between the germline ends. Germline CDR1 and CDR2: SGDLS and YYNGEE. The CDR3 DNA reads TGTGCCAGCAGCGCCCCACCGGGCACTGAAGCTTTCTTT. As protein: CASSAPPGTEAFF.

Notes on this clone: A junction end diverges from the germline sequence, so it may reflect a read error. The chain employs TRBV7-7 and TRBJ2-7; 8 bases align to TRBD1. Germline values: CDR1 SSHAT, CDR2 FNYEAQ (reference sequence). The CDR3 sequence is 15 residues long. The CDR3 reads CASSERAGGGYEQYF. Written as DNA, the CDR3 is TGTGCTAGCAGTGAGCGGGCAGGGGGCGGATACGAGCAGTACTTC.

CDR3 residues: CASSGGTGGNSPLHF. DNA for the CDR3: TGCGCCAGCAGCGGCGGGACAGGTGGAAATTCACCCCTCCACTTT. The chain is built from TRBV5-1 and TRBJ1-6, with 8 bases identical to TRBD1. This CDR3 comprises 15 residues. Germline loops: CDR1 SGHRS, CDR2 YFSETQ. V lost 4 bases to trimming and J lost 7 bases; unmatched junction nucleotides: 7.

This clone has more than one count but fewer than ten. This rearrangement joins TRBV18 to TRBJ2-5, with 7 bases aligning to TRBD2. Germline CDR1 KGHSH, CDR2 LQKENI. The CDR3 is 17 amino acids. With 3 bases clipped from V and 1 base from J, the junction kept 11 bases outside the gene matches. The chain's CDR3 is CASSPLFLAEPQETQYF. For the CDR3, the DNA is TGTGCCAGCTCACCTCTCTTTCTAGCGGAGCCCCAAGAGACCCAGTACTTC.

V usage is TRBV2 and J usage is TRBJ1-6; D gene ambiguous. V lost 7 bases, J lost 5 bases, and 12 bases lay in between. The germline V gene encodes CDR1 SNHLY and CDR2 FYNNEI. This CDR3 spans 14 amino acids. The CDR3 region is CASILTVNNSPLHF. The CDR3 region has the DNA TGTGCCAGCATCCTAACGGTGAATAATTCACCCCTCCACTTT.

The chain uses TRBV13 and TRBJ1-1, with D unclear. The CDR3 extends over 12 amino acids. Trimming stripped 5 bases from V and 7 bases from J, with 11 bases between. The germline V gene encodes CDR1 PRHDT and CDR2 FYEKMQ (reference sequence). This CDR3 is CASSNTRGEAFF. CDR3 DNA: TGTGCCAGCAGCAATACCCGGGGTGAAGCTTTCTTT. Variable domain in full (rest from reference TRBV13 and TRBJ1-1): AAGVIQSPRHLIKEKRETATLKCYPIPRHDTVYWYQQGPGQDPQFLISFYEKMQSDKGSIPDRFSAQQFSDYHSELNMSSLELGDSALYFCASSNTRGEAFFGQGTRLTVV.

CDR3 amino acids: CASSLADNSNQPQHF. The DNA of the CDR3 is TGTGCCAGCAGCTTGGCAGATAATAGCAATCAGCCCCAGCATTTT. J is TRBJ1-5 and V is TRBV7-8, with unresolved D. Germline CDR1 and CDR2: SGHVS and FQNEAQ. Trimming stripped 3 bases from V and 0 bases from J, with 9 bases between. The CDR3 extends over 15 amino acids.

The CDR3 DNA reads TGTGCCAGTGGGACAGGTCCCGGGGAGCAGTACTTC. It encodes CASGTGPGEQYF. The J gene is TRBJ2-7, the V gene TRBV19, with 8 bases matching TRBD1. The germline V gene has CDR1 LNHDA and CDR2 SQIVND (reference sequence). After removal of 8 bases from V and 7 bases from J, the junction contained 7 bases not matched to a gene. CDR3 length: 12 residues.